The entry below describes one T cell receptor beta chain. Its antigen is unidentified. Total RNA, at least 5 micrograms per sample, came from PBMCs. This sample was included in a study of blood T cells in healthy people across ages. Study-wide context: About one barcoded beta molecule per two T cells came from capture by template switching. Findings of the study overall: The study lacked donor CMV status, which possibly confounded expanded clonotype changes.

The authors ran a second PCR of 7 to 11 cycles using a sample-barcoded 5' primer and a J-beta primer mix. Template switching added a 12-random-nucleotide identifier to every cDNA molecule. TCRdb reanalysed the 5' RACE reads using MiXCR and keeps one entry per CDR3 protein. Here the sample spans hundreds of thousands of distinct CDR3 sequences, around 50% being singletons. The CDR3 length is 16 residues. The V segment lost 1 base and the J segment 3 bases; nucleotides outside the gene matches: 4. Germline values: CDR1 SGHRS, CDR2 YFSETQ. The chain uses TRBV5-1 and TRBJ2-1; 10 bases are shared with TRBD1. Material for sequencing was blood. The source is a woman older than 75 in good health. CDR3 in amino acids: CASSLLGTGDYNEQFF. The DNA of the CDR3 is TGCGCCAGCAGCTTGTTAGGGACAGGGGACTACAATGAGCAGTTCTTC.